This passage covers 8 T cell receptor beta chains from one sample sequenced in a study of blood T cell repertoires in COVID-19. TCRdb's table, derived via immunoSEQ multiplex PCR, lists solely in-frame clones and lacks some. The table has 50,000 or so clones, 75% to 85% seen once; the top ten hold about 5.3%. Sequenced: peripheral blood. These receptor sequences come from a woman aged 55 to 70 with acute or convalescent COVID-19.

In regard to this clone: A read error may account for a junction end that differs from germline. The chain employs TRBV12-5 and TRBJ1-1; TRBD1 matches at 7 bases. The CDR3 is 13 amino acids. Germline values: CDR1 LGHNT, CDR2 FRNRAP. The CDR3 nucleotides are TGTGCTAGTGGTTTGAGCACAGGGGCCCCCGCTCTTTTT. Translated: CASGLSTGAPALF. The full variable domain, with the rest looked up from reference TRBV12-5 and TRBJ1-1, is DARVTQTPRHKVTEMGQEVTMRCQPILGHNTVFWYRQTMMQGLELLAYFRNRAPLDDSGMPKDRFSAEMPDATLATLKIQPSEPRDSAVYFCASGLSTGAPALFGQGTRLTVV.

This clone has just a few counts. The chain links TRBV6-5 to TRBJ2-7, with TRBD2 as a possible D gene (6 bases). Trimming shortened V by 0 bases and J by 4 bases, and 13 bases separated the two germline ends. This CDR3 spans 15 amino acids. Germline V gives CDR1 MNHEY, CDR2 SVGAGI. CDR3 nucleotides: TGTGCCAGCAGTTACTCGGGCGGGAAGACATACGAGCAGTACTTC. Its protein is CASSYSGGKTYEQYF.

V usage is TRBV18 and J usage is TRBJ1-1; D remains unclear. The length of the CDR3 is 13 residues. Germline V CDR1 and CDR2: KGHSH, LQKENI. V shed 5 bases and J shed 0 bases, with 7 bases lying between them. In DNA, the CDR3 is TGTGCCAGCTCATCGGAGGTGAACACTGAAGCTTTCTTT. It translates to CASSSEVNTEAFF.

The V call is TRBV30, the J call TRBJ2-2; D call uncertain. Germline values: CDR1 GTSNPN, CDR2 SVGIG (reference sequence). This CDR3 comprises 12 residues. With 2 bases removed from V and 5 bases from J, the gap between germline ends came to 6 bases. The CDR3 spells CAWSSPTGELFF. The CDR3 coding sequence is TGTGCCTGGAGTTCCCCTACCGGGGAGCTGTTTTTT.

V usage is TRBV27 and J usage is TRBJ1-6, with unresolved D. This CDR3 region has 16 residues. The V end was cut by 6 bases, the J end by 9 bases, with 21 bases between. The V gene's germline CDR1 is MNHEY and CDR2 SMNVEV (reference sequence). CDR3 sequence: CASSPLDGRSRSPLHF. The CDR3 coding sequence is TGTGCCAGCAGCCCTCTCGACGGGAGGTCGCGTTCACCCCTCCACTTT.

The chain is built from TRBV2 and TRBJ1-5; 8 bases align to TRBD1. The trim removed 8 bases at V and 5 bases at J, leaving 11 bases unmatched. This CDR3 region has 15 residues. Per germline, CDR1 SNHLY and CDR2 FYNNEI. The CDR3 DNA sequence: TGTGCCAGCCGAAGTTGGACAGGGAAAGATCAGCCCCAGCATTTT. It specifies CASRSWTGKDQPQHF.

This clone has a handful of counts. V usage is TRBV2 and J usage is TRBJ1-6; 7 nucleotides match TRBD1. The CDR3 consists of 15 residues. Per the germline V gene, CDR1 is SNHLY and CDR2 is FYNNEI. V dropped 7 bases and J dropped 0; count of bases not matched to a gene: 3. CDR3: CASKGQSSYNSPLHF. CDR3 sequence (DNA): TGTGCCAGCAAGGGACAGAGCTCCTATAATTCACCCCTCCACTTT.

The V call is TRBV29-1, the J call TRBJ1-1, with D tentatively TRBD1 (5 bases). CDR1 is SQVTM, CDR2 ANQGSEA, per germline. V lost 4 bases, J lost 2 bases, and 8 bases lay in between. This CDR3 is 12 amino acids long. This CDR3 reads CSVGQGNTEAFF. In nucleotides, the CDR3 is TGCAGCGTTGGGCAGGGAAACACTGAAGCTTTCTTT. Variable domain in full (rest from reference TRBV29-1 and TRBJ1-1): SAVISQKPSRDICQRGTSLTIQCQVDSQVTMMFWYRQQPGQSLTLIATANQGSEATYESGFVIDKFPISRPNLTFSTLTVSNMSPEDSSIYLCSVGQGNTEAFFGQGTRLTVV.